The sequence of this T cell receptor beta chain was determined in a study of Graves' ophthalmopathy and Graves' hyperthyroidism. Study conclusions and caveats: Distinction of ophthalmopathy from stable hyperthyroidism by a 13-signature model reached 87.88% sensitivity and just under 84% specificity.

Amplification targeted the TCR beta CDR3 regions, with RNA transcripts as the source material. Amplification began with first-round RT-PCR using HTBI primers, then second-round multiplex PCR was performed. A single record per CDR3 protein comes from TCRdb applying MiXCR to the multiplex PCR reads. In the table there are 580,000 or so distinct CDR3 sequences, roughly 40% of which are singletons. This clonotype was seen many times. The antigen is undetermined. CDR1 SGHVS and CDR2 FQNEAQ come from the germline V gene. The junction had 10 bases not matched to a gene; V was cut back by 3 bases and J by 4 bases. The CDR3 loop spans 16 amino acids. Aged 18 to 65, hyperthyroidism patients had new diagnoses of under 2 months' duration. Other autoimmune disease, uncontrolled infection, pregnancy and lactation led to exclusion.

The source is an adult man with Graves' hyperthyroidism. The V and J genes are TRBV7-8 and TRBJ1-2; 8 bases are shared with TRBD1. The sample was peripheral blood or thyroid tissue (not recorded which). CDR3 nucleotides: TGTGCCAGCAGCTTGGGGGACAGGTTCGCGATCTATGGCTACACCTTC. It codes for CASSLGDRFAIYGYTF.